A single sample is the source of the 29 T cell receptor beta chains below, sequenced in a study of cytomegalovirus exposure and HLA in healthy donors listed by TCRdb under 2017. Receptor libraries were prepared by the immunoSEQ multiplex PCR assay. TCRdb took this table from immuneACCESS and kept in-frame rearrangements with V and J called. Such tables lack part of the clones; where checked against another copy, unresolved V genes explain under half of the gap, and the rest is unexplained. The sample table lists fewer than 65,000 clones, roughly nine tenths of them with a count of one. The top ten clones comprise around 16% of the sample. Sequencing input: PBMCs. The receptors come from a woman between 18 and 29 years old in good health and CMV-seronegative.

This chain connects TRBV5-6 to TRBJ2-7; TRBD2 matches 8 bases. Germline loops: CDR1 SGHDT, CDR2 YYEEEE. The CDR3 consists of 14 residues. The V gene end was trimmed by 4 bases and the J gene end by 4 bases; junction bases not matched to a gene: 7. The CDR3 reads CASSAGTRIYEQYF. As DNA, the CDR3 is TGTGCCAGCAGCGCGGGGACTAGAATATACGAGCAGTACTTC. Variable domain in full (rest from reference TRBV5-6 and TRBJ2-7): DAGVTQSPTHLIKTRGQQVTLRCSPKSGHDTVSWYQQALGQGPQFIFQYYEEEERQRGNFPDRFSGHQFPNYSSELNVNALLLGDSALYLCASSAGTRIYEQYFGPGTRLTVT.

The chain combines TRBV9 with TRBJ2-6; tentative D call: TRBD2 (5 bases). Trimming removed 3 bases at V and 2 bases at J, with 9 bases between. CDR1 is SGDLS and CDR2 is YYNGEE in the germline V gene. This CDR3 is built from 15 residues. CDR3 amino acids: CASSADGAGANVLTF. In nucleotides, the CDR3 is TGTGCCAGCAGCGCTGACGGGGCTGGGGCCAACGTCCTGACTTTC.

The V call is TRBV6-5, the J call TRBJ2-1, with 9 bases lining up with TRBD2. The CDR3 is made up of 12 amino acids. Looked up from germline, CDR1 is MNHEY and CDR2 is SVGAGI. Unmatched junction bases numbered 9, after V lost 10 bases and J lost 11 bases. CDR3 residues: CAINSGSGQQFF. The CDR3 DNA is TGTGCCATAAATAGCGGGAGCGGCCAGCAGTTCTTC.

The V and J genes are TRBV18 and TRBJ1-3; 8 bases fit TRBD1. This CDR3 spans 17 amino acids. V gave up 2 bases and J gave up 0 bases; unmatched junction bases: 6. CDR1 is KGHSH, CDR2 LQKENI, per germline. CDR3 in DNA: TGTGCCAGCTCACCAGGGACAGGTCCGAGCTCTGGAAACACCATATATTTT. Amino acids: CASSPGTGPSSGNTIYF.

V usage is TRBV5-1 and J usage is TRBJ2-5; 14 bases align to TRBD2. This CDR3 is 18 amino acids long. The V gene end was trimmed by 4 bases and the J gene end by 2 bases; junction bases not matched to a gene: 10. Germline assignment: CDR1 SGHRS and CDR2 YFSETQ. The CDR3 DNA follows: TGCGCCAGCAGCGGACTAGCGGGGGGCCCGAGGGGTCAAGAGACCCAGTACTTC. It yields the protein CASSGLAGGPRGQETQYF.

This chain connects TRBV18 to TRBJ2-2, with D tentatively TRBD2 (7 bases). Germline loops: CDR1 KGHSH, CDR2 LQKENI. The CDR3 length is 17 residues. With 1 base removed from V and 1 base from J, the gap between germline ends came to 13 bases. CDR3 coding DNA: TGTGCCAGCTCACCACGAGGCGGGGGCCTGAACACCGGGGAGCTGTTTTTT. The encoded protein is CASSPRGGGLNTGELFF.

This clone has only one observation. V is TRBV29-1 and J is TRBJ2-3, with 10 bases identical to TRBD2. The CDR3 is 15 residues long. Germline V CDR1 and CDR2: SQVTM, ANQGSEA. The J segment lost 4 bases and the V segment lost 5 bases, leaving 9 bases of the junction unmatched. Here the CDR3 reads CSVQPLAGDPDTQYF. For the CDR3, the DNA is TGCAGCGTTCAACCCCTAGCGGGGGATCCAGATACGCAGTATTTT.

The chain joins TRBV2 to TRBJ1-2; 9 positions match TRBD1. This CDR3 is 17 amino acids long. With 7 bases clipped from V and 4 bases from J, the junction kept 16 bases outside the gene matches. In germline, CDR1 is SNHLY, CDR2 FYNNEI. CDR3 protein: CASTGGDRANVAYGYTF. The CDR3 coding sequence is TGTGCCAGCACCGGTGGGGACAGGGCCAACGTTGCCTATGGCTACACCTTC.

The chain has TRBV19 and TRBJ2-7; the match to TRBD2 covers 8 bases. The germline CDR1 and CDR2 sequences are LNHDA and SQIVND (reference sequence). The J segment lost 2 bases and the V segment lost 1 base, leaving 7 bases of the junction unmatched. This CDR3 spans 16 amino acids. The CDR3 DNA follows: TGTGCCAGTAGTATAGCTTCGGGGGGGGCTACCTACGAGCAGTACTTC. Amino acid sequence: CASSIASGGATYEQYF.

The CDR3 reads CASSRQGFQETQYF. The DNA of the CDR3 is TGTGCCAGCTCAAGACAGGGCTTCCAAGAGACCCAGTACTTC. V and J are TRBV18 and TRBJ2-5; 7 positions match TRBD1. CDR3 length: 14 residues. Per germline, CDR1 KGHSH and CDR2 LQKENI. J gave up 1 base and V 5 bases, and 4 bases lay outside the gene matches.

This clone was seen only a few times. The chain employs TRBV6-5 and TRBJ1-4; D ambiguous. CDR1 is MNHEY and CDR2 is SVGAGI in the germline V gene. V lost 0 bases and J lost 4, with 12 bases in between. The CDR3 extends over 16 amino acids. The CDR3 nucleotides are TGTGCCAGCAGTTACTCGATGGGTGCGGATAATGAAAAACTGTTTTTT. It translates to CASSYSMGADNEKLFF.

The rearrangement joins TRBV6-1 to TRBJ1-2; D may be TRBD1 (5 bases). This CDR3 is built from 15 residues. The V gene's germline CDR1 is MNHNS and CDR2 SASEGT. V was clipped by 1 base and J by 4 bases, with 13 bases between them. The CDR3 region is CASSEVGRRGYGYTF. The CDR3 DNA is TGTGCCAGCAGTGAAGTTGGGAGGAGGGGCTATGGCTACACCTTC.

CDR3 residues: CASSQEWPGGSYEQYF. The CDR3 coding sequence is TGCGCCAGCAGCCAAGAATGGCCGGGGGGGAGCTACGAGCAGTACTTC. The chain has TRBV4-1 and TRBJ2-7; 8 positions match TRBD2. Trimming removed 0 bases from V and 3 bases from J; junction bases left unmatched: 7. This CDR3 is built from 16 residues. Per the germline V gene, CDR1 is MGHRA and CDR2 is YSYEKL.

The chain has TRBV9 and TRBJ1-1; D is possibly TRBD1 (6 bases). V was cut by 4 bases and J by 4 bases, with 14 bases left in between. Germline V CDR1 and CDR2: SGDLS, YYNGEE. CDR3 length: 14 residues. CDR3: CASSPSGRGTEAFF. CDR3 DNA sequence: TGTGCCAGCAGCCCCTCAGGCAGGGGCACTGAAGCTTTCTTT.

This clone was recorded only once. The chain has TRBV15 and TRBJ1-5, with a possible D match to TRBD1 (6 bases). Germline V lookup: CDR1 LNHNV, CDR2 YYDKDF (reference sequence). Trimming removed 5 bases from V and 2 bases from J, with 10 bases in between. The CDR3 loop spans 14 amino acids. DNA of the CDR3: TGTGCCACCAGCCTGGACAGAGGCAATCAGCCCCAGCATTTT. This gives the protein CATSLDRGNQPQHF.

The gene calls are TRBV5-1 and TRBJ1-2, with TRBD1 matching over 8 bases. Germline CDR1 is SGHRS and CDR2 is YFSETQ. The junction had 11 bases not matched to a gene; V was cut back by 3 bases and J by 7 bases. The CDR3 contains 15 residues. This CDR3 reads CASSSMDREVFGYTF. CDR3 nucleotide sequence: TGCGCCAGCAGCTCCATGGACAGGGAGGTTTTTGGCTACACCTTC.

V and J are TRBV10-3 and TRBJ1-2; 8 bases are a match to TRBD1. Per germline, CDR1 ENHRY and CDR2 SYGVKD. CDR3 length: 16 residues. The V and J ends lost 2 bases and 4 bases, in that order; junction bases with no gene match: 9. The CDR3 protein is CAISERRGPGTYGYTF. The CDR3 DNA is TGTGCCATCAGTGAGCGCAGGGGGCCTGGCACCTATGGCTACACCTTC.

CDR3 DNA sequence: TGTGCCAGCACCGACAGGGGACCCATGAACACTGAAGCTTTCTTT. This sequence encodes CASTDRGPMNTEAFF. The V gene is TRBV7-9, the J gene TRBJ1-1, with 8 bases matching TRBD1. V lost 7 bases to trimming and J lost 0 bases; unmatched junction nucleotides: 7. Germline V gene lookup returns CDR1 SEHNR and CDR2 FQNEAQ (reference sequence). This CDR3 spans 15 amino acids.

The sample holds a few counts of this clone. This chain connects TRBV11-1 to TRBJ2-1; 10 nucleotides align to TRBD2. This CDR3 is built from 16 residues. CDR1 and CDR2 from the germline V gene are SGHAT and FQDESV (reference sequence). Trimming took 4 bases from V and 6 from J; bases not matched to a gene: 9. The CDR3 nucleotides are TGTGCCAGCAGCTCGGGGGGAGCGGGAGGGATCAATGAGCAGTTCTTC. Its translation: CASSSGGAGGINEQFF. The entire variable domain, with the rest obtained from reference TRBV11-1 and TRBJ2-1, is as follows: EAEVAQSPRYKITEKSQAVAFWCDPISGHATLYWYRQILGQGPELLVQFQDESVVDDSQLPKDRFSAERLKGVDSTLKIQPAELGDSAMYLCASSSGGAGGINEQFFGPGTRLTVL.

In its sample, this clone was seen a few times. The V call is TRBV5-5, the J call TRBJ1-5, with 8 nucleotides matching TRBD1. The CDR3 is made up of 15 amino acids. The germline V gene encodes CDR1 SGHKS and CDR2 YYEKEE (reference sequence). Trimming cost V 4 bases and J 2 bases; bases outside gene matches: 5. CDR3 sequence (DNA): TGTGCCAGCAGCCTTATACAGGGGGGCAATCAGCCCCAGCATTTT. The encoded protein is CASSLIQGGNQPQHF. Full variable domain (outside the CDR3, taken from reference TRBV5-5 and TRBJ1-5): DAGVTQSPTHLIKTRGQQVTLRCSPISGHKSVSWYQQVLGQGPQFIFQYYEKEERGRGNFPDRFSARQFPNYSSELNVNALLLGDSALYLCASSLIQGGNQPQHFGDGTRLSIL.

The J gene is TRBJ1-2, the V gene TRBV19, with TRBD1 matching over 10 bases. In germline, CDR1 is LNHDA, CDR2 SQIVND (reference sequence). V shed 3 bases, J shed 7 bases, and the junction held 5 bases outside the gene matches. The CDR3 has 14 residues. CDR3 in DNA: TGTGCCAGTAGTATTGGGACAGGGGTAAGTGGCTACACCTTC. Protein: CASSIGTGVSGYTF.

The rearrangement links TRBV11-2 to TRBJ1-5, with D unclear. The CDR3 has 15 amino acids. Deletions cut 0 bases from V and 4 bases from J, with 10 bases between. CDR1 and CDR2 (germline): SGHAT, FQNNGV. CDR3 region: CASSLEEAGNQPQHF. CDR3 nucleotides: TGTGCCAGCAGCTTAGAGGAGGCGGGAAATCAGCCCCAGCATTTT.

This chain joins TRBV6-4 and TRBJ1-2, with TRBD1 as a possible D gene (6 bases). V lost 6 bases to trimming and J lost 5 bases, with 13 bases between them. CDR1 is MRHNA, CDR2 SNTAGT, per germline. CDR3 length equals 13 residues. Here the CDR3 reads CASRSPDSYGYTF. The CDR3 DNA is TGTGCCAGCAGAAGTCCGGACAGTTATGGCTACACCTTC.

V gene TRBV27 combines with J gene TRBJ1-5, with 10 bases fitting TRBD1. Germline assignment: CDR1 MNHEY and CDR2 SMNVEV (reference sequence). This CDR3 is built from 13 residues. The trim removed 5 bases at V and 7 bases at J, leaving 2 bases unmatched. Here the CDR3 reads CASSRDRGQPQHF. The CDR3 DNA sequence: TGTGCCAGCAGTAGGGACAGGGGACAGCCCCAGCATTTT.

V is TRBV7-2 and J is TRBJ2-2; perhaps TRBD2 as D (6 bases). Per the germline V gene, CDR1 is SGHTA and CDR2 is FQGNSA. The CDR3 is 15 amino acids. Trimming took off 2 bases at V and 6 bases at J, with 13 bases between the two ends. The CDR3 nucleotides are TGTGCCAGCAGCTTAAGAATGGGAGGTTCCGGGGAGCTGTTTTTT. Residues: CASSLRMGGSGELFF.

This clone was seen just once. Here the CDR3 reads CACIGGTDTQYF. The CDR3 nucleotides are TGTGCCTGCATCGGGGGAACAGATACGCAGTATTTT. The chain couples TRBV30 to TRBJ2-3, with D possibly being TRBD2 (6 bases). Trimming removed 6 bases from V and 3 bases from J, with 10 bases in between. Germline CDR1 is GTSNPN and CDR2 is SVGIG (reference sequence). This CDR3 has 12 residues.

The DNA for the CDR3 is TGTGCCAGCAGCGCCACCTCCGGCTCCTACGAGCAGTACTTC. Encoded protein: CASSATSGSYEQYF. The gene calls are TRBV7-9 and TRBJ2-7; D unresolved. V lost 5 bases, J lost 0 bases, and 11 bases lay in between. The length of the CDR3 is 14 residues. Germline V lookup: CDR1 SEHNR, CDR2 FQNEAQ (reference sequence).

The chain has TRBV18 and TRBJ1-1; 9 bases fit TRBD1. Germline-derived CDR1 and CDR2 are KGHSH and LQKENI. This CDR3 comprises 13 residues. Trimming cost V 8 bases and J 1 base; bases outside gene matches: 2. CDR3 in amino acids: CASTDRGNTEAFF. In nucleotides, the CDR3 is TGTGCCAGCACGGACAGGGGGAACACTGAAGCTTTCTTT.

The chain couples TRBV5-4 to TRBJ1-2; possible D gene TRBD1, 5 bases. Germline assignment: CDR1 SGHNT and CDR2 YYREEE (reference sequence). The CDR3 runs 15 residues. V was shortened by 4 bases and J by 3 bases, with 16 bases between the two germline ends. CDR3 sequence (DNA): TGTGCCAGCAGCCGAGCCGGGGGGTCAGACTATGGCTACACCTTC. Protein product: CASSRAGGSDYGYTF.